This T cell receptor beta chain comes out of a study of cytomegalovirus exposure and HLA in healthy donors. Broader study findings: Most TCR beta V segments were productive about 90% or about 30% of the time in an earlier analysis.

Healthy bone marrow donors supplied every sample. As concerns this clone: Its specificity is not known. The sample contains more than one DNA sequence encoding this CDR3.

Germline V lookup: CDR1 SGDLS, CDR2 YYNGEE. With 3 bases clipped from V and 5 bases from J, the junction kept 17 bases outside the gene matches. The CDR3 is 18 amino acids. The PCR made use of 60 Vbeta and 13 Jbeta primers. Produced via immunoSEQ multiplex PCR; TCRdb's table is partial and in-frame only. The sample shows hundreds of thousands of clones, roughly 87% of them seen only once. This chain joins TRBV9 and TRBJ2-5; 9 bases line up with TRBD2. The TCR originated in a man aged 35 to 55 in good health and CMV-seropositive. Sample: PBMCs. The CDR3 spells CASSAGRASGKVVETQYF. The CDR3 bases are TGTGCCAGCAGCGCGGGCCGCGCTAGCGGGAAAGTGGTGGAGACCCAGTACTTC.